Included here is one TCR beta chain sequence, with context. What it binds is unknown. At a deep level, the assay was run. TCRdb's table, derived via immunoSEQ multiplex PCR, lists solely in-frame clones and lacks some. The repertoire includes about 1 million clones, about 75% of them detected once, and about 1.5% sits in the top ten. This sample was taken from a study of shared clonotypes between healthy human individuals. The study, taken as a whole, reports: Read depth was anticipated to influence clonotype sharing among donors. Across subsets, estimated richness was generally greater for naive than for memory populations. Exclusively blood specimens were collected; tissue repertoires likely differ.

The CDR3 consists of 14 residues. The germline gives CDR1 SGHDT, CDR2 YYEEEE. The chain combines TRBV5-6 with TRBJ2-5; D gene ambiguous. The end of the DNA aligns better with TRBJ2-7, so the J call may be wrong. This sequence was found in a man between 18 and 35 years old in good health. Sequencing was done on a sample of memory CD4+ T cells sorted from blood. As to subset: CD45RA-negative fraction. DNA of the CDR3: TGTGCCAGCAGCTTGTACCTTTACTCCTACGAGCAGTACTTC. It translates to CASSLYLYSYEQYF.